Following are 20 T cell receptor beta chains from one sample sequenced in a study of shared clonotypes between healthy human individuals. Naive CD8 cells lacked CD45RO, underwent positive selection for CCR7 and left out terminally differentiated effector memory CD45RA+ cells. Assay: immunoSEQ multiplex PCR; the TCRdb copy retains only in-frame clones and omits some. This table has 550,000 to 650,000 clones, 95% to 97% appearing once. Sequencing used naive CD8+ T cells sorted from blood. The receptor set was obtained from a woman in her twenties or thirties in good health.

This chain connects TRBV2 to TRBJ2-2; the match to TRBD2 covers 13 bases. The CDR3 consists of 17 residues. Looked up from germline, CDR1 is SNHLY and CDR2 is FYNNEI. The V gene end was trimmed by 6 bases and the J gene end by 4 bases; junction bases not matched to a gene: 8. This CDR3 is CASRGLAGELFTGELFF. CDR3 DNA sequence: TGTGCCAGCAGAGGACTAGCGGGAGAGTTGTTCACCGGGGAGCTGTTTTTT.

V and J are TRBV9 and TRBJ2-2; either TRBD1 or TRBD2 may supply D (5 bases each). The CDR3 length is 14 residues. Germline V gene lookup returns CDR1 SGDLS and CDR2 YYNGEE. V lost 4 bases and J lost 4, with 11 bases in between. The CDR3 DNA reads TGTGCCAGCAGCCCCGGGACCATCACCGGGGAGCTGTTTTTT. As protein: CASSPGTITGELFF.

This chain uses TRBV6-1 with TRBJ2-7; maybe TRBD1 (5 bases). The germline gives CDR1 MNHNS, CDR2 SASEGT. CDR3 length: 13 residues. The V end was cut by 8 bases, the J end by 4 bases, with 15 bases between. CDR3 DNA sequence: TGTGCCAGCCAGGGTATAGCACCATACGAGCAGTACTTC. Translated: CASQGIAPYEQYF.

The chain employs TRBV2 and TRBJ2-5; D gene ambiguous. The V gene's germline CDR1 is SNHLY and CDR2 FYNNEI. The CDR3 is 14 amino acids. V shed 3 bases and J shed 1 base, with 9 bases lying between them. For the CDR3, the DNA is TGTGCCAGCAGTGAGTGGCAGACCCAAGAGACCCAGTACTTC. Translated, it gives CASSEWQTQETQYF.

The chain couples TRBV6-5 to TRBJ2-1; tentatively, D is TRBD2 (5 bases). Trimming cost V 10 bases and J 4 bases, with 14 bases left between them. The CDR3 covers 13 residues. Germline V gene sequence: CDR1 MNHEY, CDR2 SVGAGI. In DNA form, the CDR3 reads TGTGCCACCGGGAACCCCCCTTACAATGAGCAGTTCTTC. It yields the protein CATGNPPYNEQFF.

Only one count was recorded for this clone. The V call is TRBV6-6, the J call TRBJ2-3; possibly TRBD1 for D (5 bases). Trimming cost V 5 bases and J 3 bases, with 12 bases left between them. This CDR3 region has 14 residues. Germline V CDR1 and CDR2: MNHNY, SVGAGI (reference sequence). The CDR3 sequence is CASSGSRVTDTQYF. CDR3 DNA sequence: TGTGCCAGCAGTGGCTCCAGGGTAACAGATACGCAGTATTTT.

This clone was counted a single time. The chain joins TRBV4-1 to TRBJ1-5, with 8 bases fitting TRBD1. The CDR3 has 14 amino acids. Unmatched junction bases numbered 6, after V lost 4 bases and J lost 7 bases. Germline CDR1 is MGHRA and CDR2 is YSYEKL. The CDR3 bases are TGCGCCAGCAGCCCTCAGGGGGCTGGGCAGCCCCAGCATTTT. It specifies CASSPQGAGQPQHF.

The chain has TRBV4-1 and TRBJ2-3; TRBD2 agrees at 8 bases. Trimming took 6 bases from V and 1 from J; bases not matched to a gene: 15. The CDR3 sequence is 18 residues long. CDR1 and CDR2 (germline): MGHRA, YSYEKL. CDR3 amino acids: CASSWRAGDGMGTDTQYF. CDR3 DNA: TGCGCCAGCAGTTGGAGAGCGGGAGATGGGATGGGCACAGATACGCAGTATTTT.

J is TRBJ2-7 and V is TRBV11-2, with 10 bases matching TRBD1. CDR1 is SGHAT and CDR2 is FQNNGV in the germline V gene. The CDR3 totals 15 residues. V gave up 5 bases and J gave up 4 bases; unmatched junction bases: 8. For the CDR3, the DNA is TGTGCCAGCAGCCCGGGGACAGGGGCTCTTTACGAGCAGTACTTC. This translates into CASSPGTGALYEQYF.

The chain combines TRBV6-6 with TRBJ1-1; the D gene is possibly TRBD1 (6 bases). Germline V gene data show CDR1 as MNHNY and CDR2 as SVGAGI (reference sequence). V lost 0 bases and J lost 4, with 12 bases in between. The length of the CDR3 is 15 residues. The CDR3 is CASSYSPEGGTEAFF. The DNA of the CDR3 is TGTGCCAGCAGTTACTCTCCGGAGGGGGGCACTGAAGCTTTCTTT.

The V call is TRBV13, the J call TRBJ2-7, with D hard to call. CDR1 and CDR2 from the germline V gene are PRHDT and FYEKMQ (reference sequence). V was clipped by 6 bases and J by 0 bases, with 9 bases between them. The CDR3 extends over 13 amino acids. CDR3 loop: CASSFPSSYEQYF. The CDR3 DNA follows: TGTGCCAGCAGTTTCCCCTCCTCCTACGAGCAGTACTTC.

The DNA for the CDR3 is TGTGCCAGCAGCTTAGGACAGGGAAGCTCCTACGAGCAGTACTTC. Its protein is CASSLGQGSSYEQYF. The V and J genes are TRBV7-9 and TRBJ2-7, with TRBD1 identical over 7 bases. The CDR3 covers 15 residues. V shed 1 base and J 0 bases; nucleotides not matched to a gene: 3. In germline, CDR1 is SEHNR, CDR2 FQNEAQ (reference sequence).

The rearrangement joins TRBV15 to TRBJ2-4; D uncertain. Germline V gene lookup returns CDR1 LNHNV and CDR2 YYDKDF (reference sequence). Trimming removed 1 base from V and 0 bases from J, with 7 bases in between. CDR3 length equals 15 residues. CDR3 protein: CATSRVSEAKNIQYF. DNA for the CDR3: TGTGCCACCAGCAGAGTTTCAGAAGCCAAAAACATTCAGTACTTC.

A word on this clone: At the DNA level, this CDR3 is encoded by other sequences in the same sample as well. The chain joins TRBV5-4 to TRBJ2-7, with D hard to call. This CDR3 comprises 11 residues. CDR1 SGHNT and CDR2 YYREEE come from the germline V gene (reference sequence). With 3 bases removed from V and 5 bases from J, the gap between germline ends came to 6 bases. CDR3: CASSSLNEQYF. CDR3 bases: TGTGCCAGCAGCTCCCTGAACGAGCAGTACTTC.

CDR3 in amino acids: CASSSTAISSSYEQYF. The CDR3 nucleotides read TGTGCCAGCAGCTCCACAGCTATTTCGAGCTCCTACGAGCAGTACTTC. The V gene is TRBV5-5, the J gene TRBJ2-7; D gene unclear. The CDR3 contains 16 residues. Trimming cost V 3 bases and J 0 bases, with 16 bases left between them. The V gene's germline CDR1 is SGHKS and CDR2 YYEKEE (reference sequence).

The CDR3 region has the DNA TGTGCCAGCAGTGAAGATTGGCAGCTAGATACGCAGTATTTT. Its translation is CASSEDWQLDTQYF. V and J are TRBV2 and TRBJ2-3; D gene ambiguous. The CDR3 extends over 14 amino acids. CDR1 SNHLY and CDR2 FYNNEI come from the germline V gene. V dropped 1 base and J dropped 5 bases, with 10 bases sitting between them.

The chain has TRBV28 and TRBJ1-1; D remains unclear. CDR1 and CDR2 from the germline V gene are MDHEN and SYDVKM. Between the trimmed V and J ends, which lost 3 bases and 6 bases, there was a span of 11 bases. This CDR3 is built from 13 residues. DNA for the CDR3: TGTGCCAGCAGTTTGGGGTATGGGGCTGAAGCTTTCTTT. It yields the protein CASSLGYGAEAFF.

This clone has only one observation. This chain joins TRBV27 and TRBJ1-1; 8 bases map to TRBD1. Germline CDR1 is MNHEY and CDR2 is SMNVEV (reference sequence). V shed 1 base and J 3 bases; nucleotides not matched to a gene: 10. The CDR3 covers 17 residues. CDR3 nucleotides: TGTGCCAGCAGTTTATATTACGGCCAGGGGGCGGACACTGAAGCTTTCTTT. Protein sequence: CASSLYYGQGADTEAFF.

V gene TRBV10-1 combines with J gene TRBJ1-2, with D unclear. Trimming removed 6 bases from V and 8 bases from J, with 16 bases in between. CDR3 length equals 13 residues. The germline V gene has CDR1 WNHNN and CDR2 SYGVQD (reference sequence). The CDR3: CASSSTLSGGYTF. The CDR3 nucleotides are TGCGCCAGCAGCAGCACCCTATCGGGGGGCTACACCTTC.

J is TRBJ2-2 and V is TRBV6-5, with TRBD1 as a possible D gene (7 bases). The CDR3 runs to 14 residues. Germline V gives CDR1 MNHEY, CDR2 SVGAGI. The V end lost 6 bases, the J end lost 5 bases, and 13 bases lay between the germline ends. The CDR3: CASRAGQSTGELFF. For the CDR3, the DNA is TGTGCCAGCAGGGCGGGACAGTCGACCGGGGAGCTGTTTTTT.